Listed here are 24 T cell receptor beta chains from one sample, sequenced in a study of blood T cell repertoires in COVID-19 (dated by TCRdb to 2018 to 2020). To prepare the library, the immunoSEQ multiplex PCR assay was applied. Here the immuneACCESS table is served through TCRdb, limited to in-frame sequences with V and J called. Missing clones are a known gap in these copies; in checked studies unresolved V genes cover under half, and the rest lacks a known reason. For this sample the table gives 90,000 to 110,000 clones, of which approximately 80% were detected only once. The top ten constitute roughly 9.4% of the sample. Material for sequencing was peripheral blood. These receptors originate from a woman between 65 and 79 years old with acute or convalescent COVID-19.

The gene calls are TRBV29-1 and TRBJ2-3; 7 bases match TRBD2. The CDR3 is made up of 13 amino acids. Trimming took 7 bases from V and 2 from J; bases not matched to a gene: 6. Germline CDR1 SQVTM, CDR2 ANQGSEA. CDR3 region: CSDASGHTDTQYF. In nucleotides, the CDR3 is TGCAGCGATGCTAGCGGACACACAGATACGCAGTATTTT.

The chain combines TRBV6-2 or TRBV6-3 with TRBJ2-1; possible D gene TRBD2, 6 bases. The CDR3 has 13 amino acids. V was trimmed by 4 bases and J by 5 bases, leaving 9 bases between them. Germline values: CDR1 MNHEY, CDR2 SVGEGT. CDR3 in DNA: TGTGCCAGCAGTTTTTGGGGGGACAATGAGCAGTTCTTC. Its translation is CASSFWGDNEQFF.

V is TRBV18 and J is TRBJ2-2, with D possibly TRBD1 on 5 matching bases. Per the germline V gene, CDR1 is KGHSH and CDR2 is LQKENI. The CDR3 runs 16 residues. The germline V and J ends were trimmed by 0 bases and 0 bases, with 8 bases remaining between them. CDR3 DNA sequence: TGTGCCAGCTCACCACCTTCACAGGCGAACACCGGGGAGCTGTTTTTT. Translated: CASSPPSQANTGELFF.

The CDR3 spells CASSQVGRYNEQFF. The CDR3 DNA reads as TGCGCCAGCAGCCAAGTCGGGAGGTACAATGAGCAGTTCTTC. The chain combines TRBV4-1 with TRBJ2-1; 7 bases are shared with TRBD2. This CDR3 has 14 amino acids. V lost 1 base to trimming and J lost 4 bases; unmatched junction nucleotides: 1. The germline gives CDR1 MGHRA, CDR2 YSYEKL.

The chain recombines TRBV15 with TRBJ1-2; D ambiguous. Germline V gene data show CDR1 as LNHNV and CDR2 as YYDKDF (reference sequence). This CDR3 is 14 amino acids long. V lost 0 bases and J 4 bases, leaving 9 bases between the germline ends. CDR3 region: CATSRDRTAYGYTF. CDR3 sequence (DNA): TGTGCCACCAGCAGAGATCGAACAGCCTATGGCTACACCTTC.

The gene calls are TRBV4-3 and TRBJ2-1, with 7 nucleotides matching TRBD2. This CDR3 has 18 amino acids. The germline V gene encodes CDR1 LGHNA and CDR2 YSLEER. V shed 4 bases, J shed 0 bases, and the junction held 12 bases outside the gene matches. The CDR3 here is CASSPGGSYQGSYNEQFF. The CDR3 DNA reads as TGCGCCAGCAGCCCCGGGGGGTCCTATCAAGGCTCCTACAATGAGCAGTTCTTC.

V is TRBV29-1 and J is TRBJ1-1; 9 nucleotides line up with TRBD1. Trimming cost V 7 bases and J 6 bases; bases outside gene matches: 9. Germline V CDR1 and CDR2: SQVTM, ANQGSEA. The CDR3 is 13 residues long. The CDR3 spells CSAEGDRVPEAFF. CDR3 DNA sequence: TGCAGCGCCGAGGGGGACAGGGTGCCTGAAGCTTTCTTT.

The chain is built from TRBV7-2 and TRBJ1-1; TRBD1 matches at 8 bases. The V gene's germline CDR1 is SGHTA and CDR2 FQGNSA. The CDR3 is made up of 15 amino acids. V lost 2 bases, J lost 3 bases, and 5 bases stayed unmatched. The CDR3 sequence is CASSLTAGGYTEAFF. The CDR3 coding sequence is TGTGCCAGCAGCTTAACGGCAGGGGGCTACACTGAAGCTTTCTTT. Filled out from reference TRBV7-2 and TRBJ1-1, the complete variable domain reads GAGVSQSPSNKVTEKGKDVELRCDPISGHTALYWYRQSLGQGLEFLIYFQGNSAPDKSGLPSDRFSAERTGGSVSTLTIQRTQQEDSAVYLCASSLTAGGYTEAFFGQGTRLTVV.

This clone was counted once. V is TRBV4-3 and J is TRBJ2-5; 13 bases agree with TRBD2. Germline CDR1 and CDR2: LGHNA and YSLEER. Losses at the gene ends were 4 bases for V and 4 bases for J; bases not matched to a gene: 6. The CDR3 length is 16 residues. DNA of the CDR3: TGCGCCAGCAGCCTAACTAGCGGGGGGGCGGGAGAGACCCAGTACTTC. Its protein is CASSLTSGGAGETQYF.

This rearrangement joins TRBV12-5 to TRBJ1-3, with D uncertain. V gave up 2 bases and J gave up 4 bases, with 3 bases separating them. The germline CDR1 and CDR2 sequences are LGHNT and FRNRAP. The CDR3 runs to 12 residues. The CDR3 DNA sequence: TGTGCTAGTGGTTTGCTCGGAAACACCATATATTTT. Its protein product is CASGLLGNTIYF.

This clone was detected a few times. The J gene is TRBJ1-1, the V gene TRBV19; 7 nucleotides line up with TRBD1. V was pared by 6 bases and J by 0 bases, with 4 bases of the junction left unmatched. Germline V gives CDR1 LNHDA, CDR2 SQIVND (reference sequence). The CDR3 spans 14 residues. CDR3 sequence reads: CASRETGMNTEAFF. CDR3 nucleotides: TGTGCCAGTAGGGAGACAGGGATGAACACTGAAGCTTTCTTT.

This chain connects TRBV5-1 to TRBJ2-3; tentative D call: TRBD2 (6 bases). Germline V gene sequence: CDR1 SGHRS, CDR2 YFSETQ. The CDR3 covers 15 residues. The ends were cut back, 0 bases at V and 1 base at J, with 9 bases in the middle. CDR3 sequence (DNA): TGCGCCAGCAGCTTGGACGGGACTGGCACAGATACGCAGTATTTT. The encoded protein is CASSLDGTGTDTQYF.

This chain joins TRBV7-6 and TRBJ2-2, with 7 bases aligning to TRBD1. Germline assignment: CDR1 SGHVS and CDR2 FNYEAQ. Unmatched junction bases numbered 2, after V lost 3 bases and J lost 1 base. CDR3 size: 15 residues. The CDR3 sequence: CASSFRTGNTGELFF. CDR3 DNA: TGTGCCAGCAGCTTCCGGACAGGGAACACCGGGGAGCTGTTTTTT.

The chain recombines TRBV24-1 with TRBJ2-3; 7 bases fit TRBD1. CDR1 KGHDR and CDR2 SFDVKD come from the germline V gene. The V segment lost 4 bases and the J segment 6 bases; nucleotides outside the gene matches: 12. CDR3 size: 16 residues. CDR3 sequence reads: CATSDPRQGWMDTQYF. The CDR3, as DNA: TGTGCCACCAGTGACCCGCGACAGGGCTGGATGGATACGCAGTATTTT.

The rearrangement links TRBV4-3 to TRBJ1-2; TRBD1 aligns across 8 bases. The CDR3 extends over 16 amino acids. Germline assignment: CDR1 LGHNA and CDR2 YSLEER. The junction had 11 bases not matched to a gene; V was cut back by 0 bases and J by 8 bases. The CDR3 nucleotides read TGCGCCAGCAGCCAAGAGAGGGCCCAGGGGGCGCCCGGCTACACCTTC. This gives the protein CASSQERAQGAPGYTF.

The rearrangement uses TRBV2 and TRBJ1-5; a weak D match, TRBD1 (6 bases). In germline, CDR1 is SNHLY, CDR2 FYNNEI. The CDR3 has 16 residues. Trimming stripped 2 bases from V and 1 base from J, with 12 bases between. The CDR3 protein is CASSELQGRSNQPQHF. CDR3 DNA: TGTGCCAGCAGTGAACTACAGGGTAGGAGCAATCAGCCCCAGCATTTT.

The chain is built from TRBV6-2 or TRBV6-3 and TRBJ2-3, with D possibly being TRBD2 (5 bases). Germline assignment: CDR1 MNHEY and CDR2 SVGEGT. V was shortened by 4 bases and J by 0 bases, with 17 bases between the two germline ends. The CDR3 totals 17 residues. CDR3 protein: CASSSRASRSSTDTQYF. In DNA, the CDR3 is TGTGCCAGCAGTTCTCGAGCTAGCAGATCAAGCACAGATACGCAGTATTTT.

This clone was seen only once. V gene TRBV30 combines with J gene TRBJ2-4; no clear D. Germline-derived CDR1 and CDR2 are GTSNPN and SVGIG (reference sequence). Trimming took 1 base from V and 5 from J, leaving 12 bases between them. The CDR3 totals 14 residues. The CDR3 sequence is CAWSDYAMQNIQYF. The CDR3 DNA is TGTGCCTGGAGTGACTATGCTATGCAAAACATTCAGTACTTC.

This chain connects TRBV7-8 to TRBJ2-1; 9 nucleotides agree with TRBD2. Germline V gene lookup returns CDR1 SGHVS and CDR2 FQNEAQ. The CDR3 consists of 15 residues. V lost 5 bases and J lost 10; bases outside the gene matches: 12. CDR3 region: CASSIIAGAGVEQFF. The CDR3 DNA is TGTGCCAGCAGCATCATAGCGGGAGCAGGGGTGGAGCAGTTCTTC.

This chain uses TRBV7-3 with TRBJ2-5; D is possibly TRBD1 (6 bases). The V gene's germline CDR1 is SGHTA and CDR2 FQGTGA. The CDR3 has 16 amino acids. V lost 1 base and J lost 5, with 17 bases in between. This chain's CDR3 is CASSLKATGSVETQYF. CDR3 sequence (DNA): TGTGCCAGCAGCTTAAAGGCAACAGGGTCGGTCGAGACCCAGTACTTC.

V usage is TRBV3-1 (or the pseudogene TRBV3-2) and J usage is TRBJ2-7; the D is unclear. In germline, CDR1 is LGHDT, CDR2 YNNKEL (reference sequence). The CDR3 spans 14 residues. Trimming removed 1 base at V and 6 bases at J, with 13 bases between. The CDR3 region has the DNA TGTGCCAGCAGCCAAGGGGCGACGCCGGTCGAGCAGTACTTC. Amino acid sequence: CASSQGATPVEQYF.

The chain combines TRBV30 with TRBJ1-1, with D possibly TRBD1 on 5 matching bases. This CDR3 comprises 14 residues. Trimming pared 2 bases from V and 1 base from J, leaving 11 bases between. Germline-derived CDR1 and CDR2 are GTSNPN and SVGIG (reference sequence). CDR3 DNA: TGTGCCTGGAGTCGGGGGATCAAGAACACTGAAGCTTTCTTT. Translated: CAWSRGIKNTEAFF.

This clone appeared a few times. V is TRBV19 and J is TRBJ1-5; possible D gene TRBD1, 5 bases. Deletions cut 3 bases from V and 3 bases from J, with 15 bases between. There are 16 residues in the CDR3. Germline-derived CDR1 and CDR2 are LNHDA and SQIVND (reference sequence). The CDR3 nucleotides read TGTGCCAGTAGTATCAAGGCCAGGGAATACAATCAGCCCCAGCATTTT. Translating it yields CASSIKAREYNQPQHF.

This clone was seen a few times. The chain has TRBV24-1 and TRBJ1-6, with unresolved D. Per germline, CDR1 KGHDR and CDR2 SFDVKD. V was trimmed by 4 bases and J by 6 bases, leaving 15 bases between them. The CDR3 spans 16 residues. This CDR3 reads CATSEKQTSGNSPLHF. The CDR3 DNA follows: TGTGCCACCAGTGAAAAGCAAACCTCGGGTAATTCACCCCTCCACTTT.